This is a list of T cell receptor beta chains from one sample in a study of OX40 agonist ivuxolimab in advanced cancers. TCRdb keeps only in-frame clones here, not all; method: immunoSEQ multiplex PCR. The sample lists 60,000 to 75,000 clones; around 87% were seen once. The specimen was CD4+ or CD8+ T cells sorted from blood, collected in a trial of the OX40 agonist ivuxolimab. The receptors stem from an adult with an advanced solid tumor such as melanoma, head and neck, liver or kidney cancer. The CDR3 runs from the conserved cysteine through the conserved F or W. Fields, in order: CDR3 protein, CDR3 DNA, clone size, D gene, J gene, V gene. D genes are given only for firm matches. Part of the rows lack a size; the others show once, few, many or a class for expanded clones.

CDR3aa: CASSLGQGSVYEQYF
CDR3nt: TGTGCCAGCAGCTTAGGGCAAGGCTCCGTTTACGAGCAGTACTTC
abundance: -
d_gene: -
j_gene: TRBJ2-7
v_gene: TRBV7-2

CDR3aa: CASTLGETQYF
CDR3nt: TGTGCCAGCACCCTGGGAGAGACCCAGTACTTC
abundance: -
d_gene: -
j_gene: TRBJ2-5
v_gene: TRBV2

CDR3aa: CASSRQGGGETQYF
CDR3nt: TGTGCCAGCAGTCGACAGGGTGGAGGAGAGACCCAGTACTTC
abundance: -
d_gene: TRBD1
j_gene: TRBJ2-5
v_gene: TRBV11-3

CDR3aa: CASSAPLGVGSGNTIYF
CDR3nt: TGTGCCAGCAGTGCCCCCCTTGGCGTTGGAAGTGGAAACACCATATATTTT
abundance: -
d_gene: -
j_gene: TRBJ1-3
v_gene: TRBV28

CDR3aa: CASSLPTPGRSGNTIYF
CDR3nt: TGCGCCAGCAGCTTACCTACACCGGGACGATCTGGAAACACCATATATTTT
abundance: -
d_gene: -
j_gene: TRBJ1-3
v_gene: TRBV5-1

CDR3aa: CASSRTGNKNIQYF
CDR3nt: TGTGCCAGCAGCCGGACAGGGAACAAAAACATTCAGTACTTC
abundance: -
d_gene: TRBD1
j_gene: TRBJ2-4
v_gene: TRBV5-4

CDR3aa: CATSSGTTVGEQYF
CDR3nt: TGTGCCACCTCTAGCGGCACTACGGTCGGCGAGCAGTACTTC
abundance: once
d_gene: TRBD2
j_gene: TRBJ2-7
v_gene: TRBV19

CDR3aa: CASSLGVRGGGEQFF
CDR3nt: TGTGCCAGCAGCTTAGGAGTCCGTGGAGGAGGTGAGCAGTTCTTC
abundance: -
d_gene: -
j_gene: TRBJ2-1
v_gene: TRBV7-6

CDR3aa: CASSPAPGQGAYEQYF
CDR3nt: TGTGCCAGCAGTCCAGCCCCGGGACAGGGAGCCTACGAGCAGTACTTC
abundance: once
d_gene: TRBD1
j_gene: TRBJ2-7
v_gene: TRBV28

CDR3aa: CASSPLPPTSGTYNEQFF
CDR3nt: TGTGCCAGCTCACCACTGCCCCCGACTAGCGGGACATACAATGAGCAGTTCTTC
abundance: -
d_gene: TRBD2
j_gene: TRBJ2-1
v_gene: TRBV18

CDR3aa: CASSPAIIQGANTDTQYF
CDR3nt: TGTGCCAGCAGCCCGGCCATAATACAGGGGGCGAACACAGATACGCAGTATTTT
abundance: -
d_gene: TRBD1
j_gene: TRBJ2-3
v_gene: TRBV7-9

CDR3aa: CASSHHRGYEQYF
CDR3nt: TGTGCCAGCAGTCACCACAGGGGATACGAGCAGTACTTC
abundance: -
d_gene: TRBD1
j_gene: TRBJ2-7
v_gene: TRBV6-6

CDR3aa: CASMDSNQPQHF
CDR3nt: TGTGCCAGCATGGATAGCAATCAGCCCCAGCATTTT
abundance: -
d_gene: -
j_gene: TRBJ1-5
v_gene: TRBV28

CDR3aa: CASSSPENTEAFF
CDR3nt: TGTGCCAGCAGCTCCCCAGAGAACACTGAAGCTTTCTTT
abundance: -
d_gene: -
j_gene: TRBJ1-1
v_gene: TRBV7-8

CDR3aa: CASSVSGGTYYEQYF
CDR3nt: TGCGCCAGCAGTGTTAGCGGGGGAACGTACTACGAGCAGTACTTC
abundance: -
d_gene: TRBD2
j_gene: TRBJ2-7
v_gene: TRBV10-2

CDR3aa: CASSLVGGAGANVLTF
CDR3nt: TGTGCCAGCAGCTTAGTTGGCGGCGCTGGGGCCAACGTCCTGACTTTC
abundance: -
d_gene: -
j_gene: TRBJ2-6
v_gene: TRBV7-8

CDR3aa: CASSLVIQHARNTIYF
CDR3nt: TGTGCCAGCAGTCTTGTTATACAACACGCACGAAACACCATATATTTT
abundance: once
d_gene: -
j_gene: TRBJ1-3
v_gene: TRBV21-1

CDR3aa: CASSYPDWQETQYF
CDR3nt: TGTGCCAGCAGTTACCCGGACTGGCAAGAGACCCAGTACTTC
abundance: -
d_gene: -
j_gene: TRBJ2-5
v_gene: TRBV6-5

CDR3aa: CASSLTLKRLETQYF
CDR3nt: TGTGCCAGCAGCCTGACCCTCAAAAGACTGGAGACCCAGTACTTC
abundance: -
d_gene: -
j_gene: TRBJ2-5
v_gene: TRBV7-8

CDR3aa: CASSFRDRVATEAFF
CDR3nt: TGTGCCAGCAGCTTCCGGGACAGGGTTGCCACTGAAGCTTTCTTT
abundance: -
d_gene: TRBD1
j_gene: TRBJ1-1
v_gene: TRBV7-8

CDR3aa: CASSQESDSGTQPQHF
CDR3nt: TGTGCCAGCAGCCAAGAATCGGATTCAGGGACTCAGCCCCAGCATTTT
abundance: once
d_gene: -
j_gene: TRBJ1-5
v_gene: TRBV4-2

CDR3aa: CAWSVTGGNEKLFF
CDR3nt: TGTGCCTGGAGTGTAACGGGTGGTAATGAAAAACTGTTTTTT
abundance: -
d_gene: -
j_gene: TRBJ1-4
v_gene: TRBV30

CDR3aa: CAWSVLGGLGTGELFF
CDR3nt: TGTGCCTGGAGTGTACTGGGGGGGTTGGGAACCGGGGAGCTGTTTTTT
abundance: once
d_gene: TRBD2
j_gene: TRBJ2-2
v_gene: TRBV30

CDR3aa: CASSFLGQAQYF
CDR3nt: TGCGCCAGCAGCTTTCTCGGACAGGCACAGTACTTC
abundance: -
d_gene: TRBD1
j_gene: TRBJ2-4
v_gene: TRBV5-1

CDR3aa: CASSQAGGATEAFF
CDR3nt: TGTGCCAGCAGTCAAGCGGGGGGGGCGACTGAAGCTTTCTTT
abundance: -
d_gene: -
j_gene: TRBJ1-1
v_gene: TRBV27

CDR3aa: CASSSGGYQETQYF
CDR3nt: TGTGCCAGCAGTAGCGGGGGGTACCAAGAGACCCAGTACTTC
abundance: once
d_gene: TRBD2
j_gene: TRBJ2-5
v_gene: TRBV6-5

CDR3aa: CASSQGQRNTIYF
CDR3nt: TGTGCCAGCAGCCAGGGACAGAGAAACACCATATATTTT
abundance: -
d_gene: TRBD1
j_gene: TRBJ1-3
v_gene: TRBV6-1

CDR3aa: CASRALGGSISPLHF
CDR3nt: TGTGCCAGCAGGGCCTTGGGGGGAAGTATTTCACCCCTCCACTTT
abundance: -
d_gene: -
j_gene: TRBJ1-6
v_gene: TRBV2